This T cell receptor beta chain derives from a study of a mutant IDH1 vaccine in newly diagnosed glioma. Study at large: Mean patient age was about 44 years; about 62% were male and roughly 38% female. It was radiotherapy, temozolomide, or both that patients received previously, with most receiving both.

There are 15 residues in the CDR3. Per germline, CDR1 SGDLS and CDR2 YYNGEE. The V end lost 3 bases, the J end lost 5 bases, and 14 bases lay between the germline ends. In regard to this clone: Its antigen is still unknown.

Here immunoSEQ multiplex PCR was the method, and the copy in TCRdb shows in-frame clones only, minus some. The sample contains roughly 60,000 clones, 80% to 90% of which appear only once. The time point: week 5, during vaccination. The study gave 300 ug of mutant IDH1 20-mer peptide per vaccine dose, with topical imiquimod. General study points: In 85% to 95% of patients, immune responses induced by the vaccine occurred.

This receptor was identified in a woman between 45 and 60 years old with glioma. This chain joins TRBV9 and TRBJ2-2, with unresolved D. The specimen was PBMCs, collected from a glioma patient whose treatment included an IDH1 peptide vaccine. Here the CDR3 reads CASSALRTLTGELFF. The CDR3 nucleotides read TGTGCCAGCAGCGCCCTGCGGACCTTAACCGGGGAGCTGTTTTTT.